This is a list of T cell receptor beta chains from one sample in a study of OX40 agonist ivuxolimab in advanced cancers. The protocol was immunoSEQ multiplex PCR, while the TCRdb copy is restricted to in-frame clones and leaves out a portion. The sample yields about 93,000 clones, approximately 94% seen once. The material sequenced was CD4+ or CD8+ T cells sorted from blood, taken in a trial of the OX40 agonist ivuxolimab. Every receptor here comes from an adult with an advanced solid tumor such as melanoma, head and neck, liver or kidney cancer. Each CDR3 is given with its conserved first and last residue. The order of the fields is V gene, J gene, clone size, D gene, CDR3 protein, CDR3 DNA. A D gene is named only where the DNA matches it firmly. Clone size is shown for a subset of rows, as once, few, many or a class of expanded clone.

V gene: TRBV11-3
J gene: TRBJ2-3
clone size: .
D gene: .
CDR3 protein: CASSLEGTADTQYF
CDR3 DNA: TGTGCCAGCAGCTTAGAGGGTACCGCAGATACGCAGTATTTT

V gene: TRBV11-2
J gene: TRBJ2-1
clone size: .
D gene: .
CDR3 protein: CASSFGSRQFF
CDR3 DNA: TGTGCCAGCAGCTTTGGAAGCCGGCAGTTCTTC

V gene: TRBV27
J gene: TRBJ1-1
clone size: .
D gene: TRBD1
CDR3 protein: CASSREGDREAFF
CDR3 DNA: TGTGCCAGCAGTCGAGAGGGGGACAGAGAAGCTTTCTTT

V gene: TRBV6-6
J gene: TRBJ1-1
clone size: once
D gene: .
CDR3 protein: CASSSGGNGNTEAFF
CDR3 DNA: TGTGCCAGCAGTTCCGGGGGTAATGGAAACACTGAAGCTTTCTTT

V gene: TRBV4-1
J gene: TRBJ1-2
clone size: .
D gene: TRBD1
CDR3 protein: CASSPSPGQPSQANYGYTF
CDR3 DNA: TGCGCCAGCAGCCCATCCCCGGGACAGCCAAGTCAGGCTAACTATGGCTACACCTTC

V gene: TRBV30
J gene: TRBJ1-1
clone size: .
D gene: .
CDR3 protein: CAWSVGDTEAFF
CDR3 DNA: TGTGCCTGGAGTGTCGGAGACACTGAAGCTTTCTTT

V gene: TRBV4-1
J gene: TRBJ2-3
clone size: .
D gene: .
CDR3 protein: CASSQGLTDTQYF
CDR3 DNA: TGCGCCAGCAGCCAAGGTCTCACAGATACGCAGTATTTT

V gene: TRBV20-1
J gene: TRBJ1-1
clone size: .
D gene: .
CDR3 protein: CSAIVDTEAFF
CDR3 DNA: TGCAGTGCTATCGTAGACACTGAAGCTTTCTTT

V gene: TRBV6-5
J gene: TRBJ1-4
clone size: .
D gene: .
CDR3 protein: CASREDSRILFF
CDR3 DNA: TGTGCCAGCAGAGAGGACAGTCGGATACTGTTTTTT

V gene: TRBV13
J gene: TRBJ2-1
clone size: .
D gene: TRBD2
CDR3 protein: CASSVSGGPHNEQFF
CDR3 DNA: TGTGCCAGCAGCGTTAGCGGGGGGCCCCACAATGAGCAGTTCTTC

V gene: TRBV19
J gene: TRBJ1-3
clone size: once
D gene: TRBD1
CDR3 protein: CASKGTAYASGNTIYF
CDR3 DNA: TGTGCCAGTAAGGGGACAGCCTACGCCTCTGGAAACACCATATATTTT

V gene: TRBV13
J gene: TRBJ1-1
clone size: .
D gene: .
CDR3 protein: CASRPGTLNTEAFF
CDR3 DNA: TGTGCCAGCAGGCCTGGCACCCTGAACACTGAAGCTTTCTTT

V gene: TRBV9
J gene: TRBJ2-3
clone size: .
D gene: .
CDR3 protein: CASSDAGPTDTQYF
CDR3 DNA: TGTGCCAGCAGTGACGCGGGGCCCACGGATACGCAGTATTTT

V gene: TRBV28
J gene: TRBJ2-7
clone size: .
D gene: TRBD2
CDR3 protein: CASSSTGTSGYEQYF
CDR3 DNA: TGTGCCAGCAGTTCGACCGGGACTAGCGGGTACGAGCAGTACTTC

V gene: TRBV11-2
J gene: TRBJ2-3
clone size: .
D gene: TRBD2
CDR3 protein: CASSFKGRVGTDTQYF
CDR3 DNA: TGTGCCAGCAGCTTCAAGGGGAGGGTCGGAACAGATACGCAGTATTTT

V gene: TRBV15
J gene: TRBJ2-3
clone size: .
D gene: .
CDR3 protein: CATSRESGGTDTQYF
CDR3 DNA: TGTGCCACCAGCAGAGAAAGTGGGGGCACAGATACGCAGTATTTT

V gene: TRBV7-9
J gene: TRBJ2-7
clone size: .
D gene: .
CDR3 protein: CASSGDWYEQYF
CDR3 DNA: TGTGCCAGCAGCGGGGACTGGTACGAGCAGTACTTC

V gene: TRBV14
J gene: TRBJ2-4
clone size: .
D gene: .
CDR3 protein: CASSQDSLGNIQYF
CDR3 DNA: TGTGCCAGCAGCCAAGATTCCCTGGGGAACATTCAGTACTTC

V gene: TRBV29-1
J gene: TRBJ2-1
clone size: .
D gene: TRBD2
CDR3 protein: CSAGAGTIFYNEQFF
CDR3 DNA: TGCAGCGCCGGAGCCGGGACTATCTTTTACAATGAGCAGTTCTTC

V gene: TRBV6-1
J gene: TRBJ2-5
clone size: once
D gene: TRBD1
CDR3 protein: CASSEPGGEQETQYF
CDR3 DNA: TGTGCCAGCAGTGAACCAGGGGGAGAACAAGAGACCCAGTACTTC

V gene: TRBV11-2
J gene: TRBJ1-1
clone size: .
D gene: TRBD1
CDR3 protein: CASCGQGLTEAFF
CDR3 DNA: TGTGCCAGCTGCGGACAGGGACTAACTGAAGCTTTCTTT

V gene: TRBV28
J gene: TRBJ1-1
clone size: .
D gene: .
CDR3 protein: CASSPIRGRNTEAFF
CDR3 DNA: TGTGCCAGCAGTCCCATCAGGGGCCGTAACACTGAAGCTTTCTTT

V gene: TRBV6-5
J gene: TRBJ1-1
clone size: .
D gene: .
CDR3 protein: CASSYAGTSLAFF
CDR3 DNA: TGTGCCAGCAGTTACGCCGGGACATCATTAGCTTTCTTT

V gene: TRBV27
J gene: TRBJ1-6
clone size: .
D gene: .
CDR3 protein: CASSLSGSNFTPLHF
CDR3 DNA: TGTGCCAGCAGTCTGAGCGGCAGTAATTTTACACCCCTCCACTTT

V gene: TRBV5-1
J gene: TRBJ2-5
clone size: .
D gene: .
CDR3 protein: CASSSSSYSETQYF
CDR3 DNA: TGCGCCAGCAGCTCGAGCAGTTATTCGGAGACCCAGTACTTC

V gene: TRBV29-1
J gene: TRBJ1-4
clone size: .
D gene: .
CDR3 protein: CSVTGEEKLFF
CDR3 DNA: TGCAGCGTTACGGGGGAGGAAAAACTGTTTTTT

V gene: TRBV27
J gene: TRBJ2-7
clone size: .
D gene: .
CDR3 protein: CASSLSYGYEQYF
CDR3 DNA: TGTGCCAGCAGTTTATCGTACGGCTACGAGCAGTACTTC

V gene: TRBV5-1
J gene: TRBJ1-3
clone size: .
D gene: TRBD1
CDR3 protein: CASSFDRGGNTIYF
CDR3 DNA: TGCGCCAGCAGCTTCGACAGGGGTGGAAACACCATATATTTT

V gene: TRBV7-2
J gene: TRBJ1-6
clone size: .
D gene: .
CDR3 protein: CASSLGPGLGGSPLHF
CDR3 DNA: TGTGCCAGCAGCTTAGGGCCGGGGCTTGGGGGTTCACCCCTCCACTTT

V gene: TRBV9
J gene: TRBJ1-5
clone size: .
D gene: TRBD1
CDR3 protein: CASSAGTGVPNQPQHF
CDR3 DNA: TGTGCCAGCAGCGCAGGGACAGGTGTCCCCAATCAGCCCCAGCATTTT

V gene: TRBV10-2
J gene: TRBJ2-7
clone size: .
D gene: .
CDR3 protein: CASREEGGGFYEQYF
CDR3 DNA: TGCGCCAGCAGAGAAGAGGGAGGGGGGTTTTACGAGCAGTACTTC

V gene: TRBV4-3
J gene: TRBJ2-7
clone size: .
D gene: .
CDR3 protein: CASSSGTDAYEQYF
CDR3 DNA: TGCGCCAGCAGCTCCGGGACCGACGCCTACGAGCAGTACTTC